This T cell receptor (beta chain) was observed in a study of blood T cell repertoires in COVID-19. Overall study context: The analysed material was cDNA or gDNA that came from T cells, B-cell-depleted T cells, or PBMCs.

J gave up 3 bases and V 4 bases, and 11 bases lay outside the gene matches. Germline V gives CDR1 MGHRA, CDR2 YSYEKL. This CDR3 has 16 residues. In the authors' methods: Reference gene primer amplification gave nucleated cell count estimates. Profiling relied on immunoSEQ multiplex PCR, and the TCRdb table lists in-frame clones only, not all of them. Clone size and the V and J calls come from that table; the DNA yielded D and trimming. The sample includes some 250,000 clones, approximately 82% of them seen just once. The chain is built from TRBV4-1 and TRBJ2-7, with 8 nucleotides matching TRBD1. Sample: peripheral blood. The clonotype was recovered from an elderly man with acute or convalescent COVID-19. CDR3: CASSRTGSPPYYEQYF. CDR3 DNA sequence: TGCGCCAGCAGCCGGACAGGGTCACCCCCTTACTACGAGCAGTACTTC.